The next 24 T cell receptor beta chains were all read from a single sample in a study of blood T cell repertoires in COVID-19. TCRdb keeps only in-frame clones here, not all; method: immunoSEQ multiplex PCR. The sample yields 140,000 to 150,000 clones, 75% to 90% seen once. The specimen was PBMCs or T cells enriched from blood (not recorded which). These receptors came from a man in his 60s who had recovered from COVID-19.

The genes are TRBV5-1 and TRBJ2-5; 9 nucleotides line up with TRBD2. This CDR3 contains 13 residues. V lost 4 bases to trimming and J lost 5 bases; unmatched junction nucleotides: 3. CDR1 is SGHRS and CDR2 is YFSETQ in the germline V gene. In DNA, the CDR3 is TGCGCCAGCAGCCTAGCGGGGAGGGAGACCCAGTACTTC. Its protein is CASSLAGRETQYF.

The genes are TRBV2 and TRBJ2-4; 8 positions agree with TRBD2. Germline V gene lookup returns CDR1 SNHLY and CDR2 FYNNEI. V shed 4 bases, J shed 8 bases, and the junction held 10 bases outside the gene matches. The CDR3 is 15 amino acids. The CDR3 bases are TGTGCCAGCAGTGGACTAGCGAACCGAGCGGACATTCAGTACTTC. It codes for CASSGLANRADIQYF.

The chain has TRBV27 and TRBJ1-1, with a possible D match to TRBD1 (6 bases). The CDR3 is 16 amino acids. Between the trimmed V and J ends, which lost 6 bases and 1 base, there was a span of 18 bases. Germline-derived CDR1 and CDR2 are MNHEY and SMNVEV (reference sequence). CDR3 DNA sequence: TGTGCCAGCAGGGAAGGCAGGGGCAAATCGAACACTGAAGCTTTCTTT. This gives the protein CASREGRGKSNTEAFF.

About this clone: This same CDR3 is encoded by further DNA sequences in the sample. The J gene is TRBJ2-1, the V gene TRBV5-1, with 7 bases that match TRBD1. Looked up from germline, CDR1 is SGHRS and CDR2 is YFSETQ. Germline trimming cut 0 bases from V and 6 bases from J; bases unmatched to any gene: 0. This CDR3 has 13 amino acids. CDR3 bases: TGCGCCAGCAGCTTGGGACAGGGCAATGAGCAGTTCTTC. Its translation: CASSLGQGNEQFF.

J is TRBJ2-3 and V is TRBV2, with D tentatively TRBD2 (6 bases). The CDR3 runs 15 residues. V shed 4 bases and J shed 10 bases, with 21 bases lying between them. Germline assignment: CDR1 SNHLY and CDR2 FYNNEI. CDR3 loop: CASSGRGGGLGSQYF. CDR3 DNA sequence: TGTGCCAGCAGTGGACGTGGGGGAGGCTTGGGATCGCAGTATTTT.

This clone has only one observation. This rearrangement joins TRBV28 to TRBJ2-7, with D maybe TRBD1 (7 bases). Germline CDR1 reads MDHEN; CDR2 reads SYDVKM. Trimming cost V 6 bases and J 7 bases, with 16 bases left between them. CDR3 size: 13 residues. In nucleotides, the CDR3 is TGTGCCAGCAGCCTAACAGGGGCGGGGGAGCAGTACTTC. Translation gives CASSLTGAGEQYF. Full variable domain (missing parts from reference TRBV28 and TRBJ2-7): DVKVTQSSRYLVKRTGEKVFLECVQDMDHENMFWYRQDPGLGLRLIYFSYDVKMKEKGDIPEGYSVSREKKERFSLILESASTNQTSMYLCASSLTGAGEQYFGPGTRLTVT.

The V gene is TRBV2, the J gene TRBJ2-7, with D possibly TRBD2 on 6 matching bases. Deletions cut 8 bases from V and 0 bases from J, with 14 bases between. This CDR3 spans 14 amino acids. The germline V gene encodes CDR1 SNHLY and CDR2 FYNNEI. CDR3 loop: CASVARRDSYEQYF. The CDR3 nucleotides are TGTGCCAGCGTGGCTCGGCGGGACTCCTACGAGCAGTACTTC.

A note on this clone: At one end, the junction sequence differs from germline, possibly due to a read error. The CDR3 nucleotides are TGTGCCAGCAGCCCACAGGGCAGGCGCACAAATACGCAGTATTTT. Residues: CASSPQGRRTNTQYF. The V call is TRBV7-3, the J call TRBJ2-3, with D perhaps TRBD1 (6 bases). The V gene's germline CDR1 is SGHTA and CDR2 FQGTGA. The CDR3 sequence is 15 residues long.

This clone was detected only a few times. V and J are TRBV28 and TRBJ2-1; 9 positions agree with TRBD2. The V segment lost 2 bases and the J segment 15 bases; nucleotides outside the gene matches: 8. The CDR3 spans 13 residues. The germline CDR1 and CDR2 sequences are MDHEN and SYDVKM. The CDR3 here is CASSLGYSGSPFF. For the CDR3, the DNA is TGTGCCAGCAGTTTAGGATATAGCGGGAGCCCGTTCTTC. Looking up the rest from reference TRBV28 and TRBJ2-1 gives the full variable domain: DVKVTQSSRYLVKRTGEKVFLECVQDMDHENMFWYRQDPGLGLRLIYFSYDVKMKEKGDIPEGYSVSREKKERFSLILESASTNQTSMYLCASSLGYSGSPFFGPGTRLTVL.

This clone was recorded only once. The chain is built from TRBV7-9 and TRBJ1-2; unclear D gene. V dropped 5 bases and J dropped 5 bases, with 12 bases sitting between them. This CDR3 has 13 residues. From germline, CDR1 is SEHNR and CDR2 FQNEAQ (reference sequence). The CDR3 DNA reads as TGTGCCAGCAGCCCACTTTACGGGTATGGCTACACCTTC. Protein: CASSPLYGYGYTF.

The chain uses TRBV27 and TRBJ2-1, with TRBD2 matching 12 bases. This CDR3 comprises 15 residues. Germline values: CDR1 MNHEY, CDR2 SMNVEV (reference sequence). V gave up 5 bases and J gave up 7 bases; unmatched junction bases: 6. The CDR3 DNA reads TGTGCCAGCAGTCCGACTAGCGGGAGTGGTAATGAGCAGTTCTTC. It specifies CASSPTSGSGNEQFF.

The V and J genes are TRBV7-9 and TRBJ1-2; 9 bases are shared with TRBD1. This CDR3 is built from 16 residues. The ends lost 1 base at V and 6 bases at J; junction bases unmatched: 9. Germline V lookup: CDR1 SEHNR, CDR2 FQNEAQ (reference sequence). CDR3 in amino acids: CASSLGGQGFWDGYTF. The CDR3 DNA follows: TGTGCCAGCAGCTTAGGGGGACAGGGCTTTTGGGATGGCTACACCTTC.

The chain couples TRBV3-1 (or the pseudogene TRBV3-2) to TRBJ2-7; the D is unclear. Per the germline V gene, CDR1 is LGHDT and CDR2 is YNNKEL (reference sequence). This CDR3 has 12 amino acids. V lost 4 bases to trimming and J lost 5 bases, with 9 bases between them. The CDR3 DNA is TGTGCCAGCAGCCGCTCGGGTCACGAGCAGTACTTC. Protein product: CASSRSGHEQYF.

This chain links TRBV18 with TRBJ2-2; 9 bases agree with TRBD1. Trimming took 5 bases from V and 5 from J; bases not matched to a gene: 0. Germline loops: CDR1 KGHSH, CDR2 LQKENI. CDR3 size: 13 residues. The CDR3 loop is CASSGQGTGELFF. CDR3 coding DNA: TGTGCCAGCTCAGGACAGGGGACCGGGGAGCTGTTTTTT.

This chain connects TRBV28 to TRBJ2-7; maybe TRBD1 (6 bases). V lost 7 bases to trimming and J lost 4 bases, with 11 bases between them. Germline V gene data show CDR1 as MDHEN and CDR2 as SYDVKM. The CDR3 extends over 12 amino acids. For the CDR3, the DNA is TGTGCCAGCACCCGGGACACATACGAGCAGTACTTC. It is translated as CASTRDTYEQYF.

The chain couples TRBV12-2 to TRBJ2-7; the table's D call TRBD1 went unverified against the DNA. TRBV12-2 counts as a pseudogene. The length of the CDR3 is 14 residues. The CDR3: CASCFSLDSPEQYF. Here the CDR3 DNA reads TGTGCAAGTTGCTTTTCCCTGGACAGCCCCGAGCAGTACTTC.

The rearrangement links TRBV3-1 (or the pseudogene TRBV3-2) to TRBJ1-3; D call uncertain. Per the germline V gene, CDR1 is LGHDT and CDR2 is YNNKEL (reference sequence). The CDR3 length is 17 residues. V was trimmed by 1 base and J by 0 bases, leaving 13 bases between them. The CDR3 DNA reads TGTGCCAGCAGCCAAGGTAAACCGGGGAACTCTGGAAACACCATATATTTT. Translated, it gives CASSQGKPGNSGNTIYF.

The rearrangement uses TRBV9 and TRBJ2-3; 8 positions agree with TRBD2. J gave up 5 bases and V 0 bases, and 5 bases lay outside the gene matches. The CDR3 is made up of 15 amino acids. Germline lookup yields CDR1 SGDLS and CDR2 YYNGEE. CDR3 sequence (DNA): TGTGCCAGCAGCGTAGCCGGGGGGGTGATAGATACGCAGTATTTT. As protein: CASSVAGGVIDTQYF.

The chain couples TRBV18 to TRBJ1-3, with TRBD1 matching over 10 bases. Germline CDR1 KGHSH, CDR2 LQKENI. Germline trimming cut 0 bases from V and 0 bases from J; bases unmatched to any gene: 8. CDR3 size: 19 residues. The CDR3 DNA reads TGTGCCAGCTCACCACCCCGGACAGGGGGGAGACCCTCTGGAAACACCATATATTTT. The encoded protein is CASSPPRTGGRPSGNTIYF.

This chain uses TRBV18 with TRBJ2-7; D is undetermined. Germline V lookup: CDR1 KGHSH, CDR2 LQKENI. V shed 0 bases and J shed 4 bases, with 19 bases lying between them. The CDR3 consists of 17 residues. The CDR3 sequence is CASSPPLLSDSTYEQYF. The DNA of the CDR3 is TGTGCCAGCTCACCACCGCTTCTAAGTGATTCGACATACGAGCAGTACTTC.

This clone was seen just once. The V gene is TRBV27, the J gene TRBJ2-2, with 9 bases aligning to TRBD1. V shed 2 bases and J 6 bases; nucleotides not matched to a gene: 10. This CDR3 has 17 amino acids. Germline CDR1 reads MNHEY; CDR2 reads SMNVEV (reference sequence). The CDR3 here is CASSLGTGTFLAGELFF. The CDR3 nucleotides are TGTGCCAGCAGTTTAGGGACAGGGACTTTCCTTGCCGGGGAGCTGTTTTTT.

The rearrangement links TRBV7-3 to TRBJ2-2; D perhaps matches TRBD2 (6 bases). Trimming shortened V by 5 bases and J by 6 bases, and 16 bases separated the two germline ends. This CDR3 spans 15 amino acids. Per the germline V gene, CDR1 is SGHTA and CDR2 is FQGTGA. CDR3 nucleotide sequence: TGTGCCAGCAGCCCGAGCCCCAGGGAGGCCGGGGAGCTGTTTTTT. The encoded protein is CASSPSPREAGELFF.

This chain uses TRBV7-9 with TRBJ2-6; no clear D. The germline CDR1 and CDR2 sequences are SEHNR and FQNEAQ (reference sequence). The length of the CDR3 is 12 residues. Trimming took off 10 bases at V and 0 bases at J, with 4 bases between the two ends. CDR3 DNA: TGTGCCACCAACTCTGGGGCCAACGTCCTGACTTTC. Translation gives CATNSGANVLTF.

The chain couples TRBV7-2 to TRBJ2-3; D not resolved. CDR1 is SGHTA, CDR2 FQGNSA, per germline. The CDR3 totals 12 residues. V was cut by 1 base and J by 5 bases, with 4 bases left in between. CDR3 DNA: TGTGCCAGCAGCTTAGACGGAGATACGCAGTATTTT. Translated: CASSLDGDTQYF.